This T cell receptor beta chain was captured by sequencing in a study of T-cell reconstitution after alpha-beta-depleted transplantation in children. This clonotype was observed a few times. Its antigen is currently unknown. The CDR3 spans 15 residues. Trimming at V came to 2 bases and at J to 9 bases, leaving 13 bases not matched to a gene. Germline CDR1 and CDR2: DFQATT and SNEGSKA (reference sequence). Study-wide results and caveats: The origin of alpha-beta T cells about two months after transplant was reportedly several hundred expanded graft clones. Recipient T cells and thymic progenitors that survived were the source of the high TCRbeta diversity seen at day 60 in some patients. Newly produced T cells mostly accounted for T-cell counts and diversity one year post-transplant.

TCRbeta library construction was performed incorporating unique molecular identifiers. TCRdb ran MiXCR on the PCR reads and lists one entry per CDR3 protein. The data contain about 300,000 distinct CDR3 sequences, 10% of them seen just once; the ten biggest clones take up 7.5%. This sequence originates from a boy under three years old with acute myeloid leukemia, due to receive a stem cell transplant. Sequenced material: PBMCs, taken before TCRalphabeta/CD19-depleted stem cell transplant. The rearrangement uses TRBV20-1 and TRBJ2-5; 9 bases are a match to TRBD2. CDR3 nucleotides: TGCAGTGCTAGAACTGGAGCGGGGGGAGGTTTAGCCCAGTACTTC. Amino acid sequence: CSARTGAGGGLAQYF.